This T cell receptor (beta chain) was observed in a study of OX40 agonist ivuxolimab in advanced cancers. The method was immunoSEQ multiplex PCR; TCRdb's version includes in-frame clones alone and lacks a portion of them. The sample has around 70,000 clones; around 85% are singletons. Germline V gene sequence: CDR1 SGHDT, CDR2 YYEEEE. The CDR3 is made up of 15 amino acids. The germline V and J ends were trimmed by 0 bases and 0 bases, with 9 bases remaining between them. The sample in question was CD4+ or CD8+ T cells sorted from blood, obtained in a trial of the OX40 agonist ivuxolimab. The source is an adult with an advanced solid tumor such as melanoma, head and neck, liver or kidney cancer. The chain couples TRBV5-6 to TRBJ1-2; D remains ambiguous. Written as DNA, the CDR3 is TGTGCCAGCAGCTTGGAAGTTACTCCTAACTATGGCTACACCTTC. Translated: CASSLEVTPNYGYTF.